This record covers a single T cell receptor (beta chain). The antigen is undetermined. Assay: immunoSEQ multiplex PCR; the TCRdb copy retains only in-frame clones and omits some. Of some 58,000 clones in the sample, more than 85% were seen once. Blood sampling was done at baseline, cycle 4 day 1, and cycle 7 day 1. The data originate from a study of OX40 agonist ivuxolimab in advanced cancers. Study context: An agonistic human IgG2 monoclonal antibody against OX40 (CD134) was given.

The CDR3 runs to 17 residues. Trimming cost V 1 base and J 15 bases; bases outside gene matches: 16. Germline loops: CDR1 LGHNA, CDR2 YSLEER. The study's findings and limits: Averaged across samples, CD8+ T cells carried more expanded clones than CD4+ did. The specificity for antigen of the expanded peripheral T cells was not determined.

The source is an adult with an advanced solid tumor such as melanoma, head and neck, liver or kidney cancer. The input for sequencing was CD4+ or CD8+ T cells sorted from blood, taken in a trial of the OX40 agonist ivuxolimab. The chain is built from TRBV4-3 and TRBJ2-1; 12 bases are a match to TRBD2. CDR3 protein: CASSQGTLASGRAGLFF. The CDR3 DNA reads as TGCGCCAGCAGCCAAGGGACCTTGGCTAGCGGGAGGGCCGGATTGTTCTTC.